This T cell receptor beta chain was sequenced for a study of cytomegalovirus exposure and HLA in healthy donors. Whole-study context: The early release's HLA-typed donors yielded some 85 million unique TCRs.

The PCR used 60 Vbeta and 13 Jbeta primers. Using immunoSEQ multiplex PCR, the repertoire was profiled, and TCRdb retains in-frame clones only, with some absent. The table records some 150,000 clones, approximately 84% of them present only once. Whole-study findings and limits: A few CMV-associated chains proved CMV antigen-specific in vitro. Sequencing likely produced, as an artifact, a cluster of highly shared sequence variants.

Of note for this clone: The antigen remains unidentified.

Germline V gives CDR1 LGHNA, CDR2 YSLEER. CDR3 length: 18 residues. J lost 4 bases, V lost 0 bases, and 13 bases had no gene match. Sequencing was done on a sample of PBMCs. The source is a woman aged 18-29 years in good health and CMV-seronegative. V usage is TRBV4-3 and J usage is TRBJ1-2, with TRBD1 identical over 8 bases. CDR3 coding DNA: TGCGCCAGCAGCCAAGATCTGACAGGGGTGGAGGCTCTCTATGGCTACACCTTC. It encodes CASSQDLTGVEALYGYTF.